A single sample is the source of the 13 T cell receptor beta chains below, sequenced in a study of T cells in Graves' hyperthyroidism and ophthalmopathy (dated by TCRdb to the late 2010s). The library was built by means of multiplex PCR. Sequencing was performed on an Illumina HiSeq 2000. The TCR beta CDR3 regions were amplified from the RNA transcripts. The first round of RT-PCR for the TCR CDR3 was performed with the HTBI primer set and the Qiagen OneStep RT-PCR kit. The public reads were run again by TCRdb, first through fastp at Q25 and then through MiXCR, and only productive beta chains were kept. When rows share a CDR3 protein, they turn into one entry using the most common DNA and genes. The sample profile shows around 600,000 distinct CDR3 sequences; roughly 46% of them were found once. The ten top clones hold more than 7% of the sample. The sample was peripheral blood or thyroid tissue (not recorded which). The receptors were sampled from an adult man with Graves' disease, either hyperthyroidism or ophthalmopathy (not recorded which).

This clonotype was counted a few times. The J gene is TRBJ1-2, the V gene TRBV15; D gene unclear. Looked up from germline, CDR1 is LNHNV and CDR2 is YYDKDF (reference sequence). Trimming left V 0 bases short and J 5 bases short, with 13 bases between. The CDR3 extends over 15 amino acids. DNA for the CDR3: TGTGCCACCAGCAGAGACGGACGGAGGAATTATGGCTACACCTTC. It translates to CATSRDGRRNYGYTF.

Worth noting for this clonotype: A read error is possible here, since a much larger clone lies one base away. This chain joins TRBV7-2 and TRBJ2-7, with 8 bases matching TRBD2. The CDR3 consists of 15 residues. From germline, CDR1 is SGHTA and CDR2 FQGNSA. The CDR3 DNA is TGTGTCAGCAGCTTAGGCGGCGGGAGGACTGACGAGCAGTACTTC. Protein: CVSSLGGGRTDEQYF.

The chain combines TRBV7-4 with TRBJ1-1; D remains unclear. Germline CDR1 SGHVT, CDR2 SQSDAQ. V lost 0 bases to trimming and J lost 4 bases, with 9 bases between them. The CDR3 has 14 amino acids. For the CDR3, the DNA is TGTGCCAGCAGCTTAGCTGGGAAGGGCACTGAAGCTTTCTTT. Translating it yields CASSLAGKGTEAFF. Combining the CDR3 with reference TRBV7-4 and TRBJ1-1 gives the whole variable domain GAGVSQSPRYKVAKRGRDVALRCDSISGHVTLYWYRQTLGQGSEVLTYSQSDAQRDKSGRPSGRFSAERPERSVSTLKIQRTEQGDSAVYLCASSLAGKGTEAFFGQGTRLTVV.

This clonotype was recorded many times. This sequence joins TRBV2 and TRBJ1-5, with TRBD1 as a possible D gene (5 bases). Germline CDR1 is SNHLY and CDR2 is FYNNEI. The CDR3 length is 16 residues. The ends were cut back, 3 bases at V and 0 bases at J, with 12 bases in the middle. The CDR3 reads CASSEGGRGSNQPQHF. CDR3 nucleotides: TGTGCCAGCAGTGAGGGGGGGAGAGGTAGCAATCAGCCCCAGCATTTT.

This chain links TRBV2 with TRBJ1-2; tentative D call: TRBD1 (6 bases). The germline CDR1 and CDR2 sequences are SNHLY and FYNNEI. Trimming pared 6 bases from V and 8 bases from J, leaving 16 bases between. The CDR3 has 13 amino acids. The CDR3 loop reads CASRQGWAGGYTF. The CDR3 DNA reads TGTGCCAGCAGACAGGGTTGGGCAGGAGGCTACACCTTC.

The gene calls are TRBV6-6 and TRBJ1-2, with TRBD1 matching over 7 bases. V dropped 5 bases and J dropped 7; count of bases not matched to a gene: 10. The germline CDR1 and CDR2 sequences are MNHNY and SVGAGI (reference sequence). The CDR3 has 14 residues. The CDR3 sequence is CASSLTRGYSGYTF. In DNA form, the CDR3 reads TGTGCCAGCAGTCTCACCAGGGGGTACTCTGGCTACACCTTC.

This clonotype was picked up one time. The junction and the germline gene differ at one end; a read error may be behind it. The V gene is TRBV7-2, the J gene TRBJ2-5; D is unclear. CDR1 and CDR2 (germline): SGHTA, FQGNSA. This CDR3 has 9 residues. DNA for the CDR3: TGCGCCAGCAGCCGGAACCAGTACTTC. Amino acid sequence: CASSRNQYF.

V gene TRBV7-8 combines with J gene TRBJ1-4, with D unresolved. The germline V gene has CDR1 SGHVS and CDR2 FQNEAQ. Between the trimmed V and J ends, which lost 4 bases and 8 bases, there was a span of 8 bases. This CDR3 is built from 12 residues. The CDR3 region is CASSSAQEKLFF. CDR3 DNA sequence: TGTGCCAGCAGCTCGGCCCAGGAAAAACTGTTTTTT. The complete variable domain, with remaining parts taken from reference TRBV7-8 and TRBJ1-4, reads GAGVSQSPRYKVAKRGQDVALRCDPISGHVSLFWYQQALGQGPEFLTYFQNEAQLDKSGLPSDRFFAERPEGSVSTLKIQRTQQEDSAVYLCASSSAQEKLFFGSGTQLSVL.

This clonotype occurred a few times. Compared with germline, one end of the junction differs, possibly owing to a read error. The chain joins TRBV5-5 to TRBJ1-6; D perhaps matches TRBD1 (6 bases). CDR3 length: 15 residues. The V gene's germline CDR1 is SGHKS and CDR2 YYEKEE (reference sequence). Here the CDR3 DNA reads TGCGCCAGCAGGACGGCACAGGGCCAGAATTCACCCCTCCACTTT. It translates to CASRTAQGQNSPLHF.

This chain's CDR3 is CASSVIEGTEAFF. CDR3 DNA sequence: TGTGCCAGTAGTGTGATAGAAGGGACTGAAGCTTTCTTT. The chain employs TRBV19 and TRBJ1-1; D unclear. Per the germline V gene, CDR1 is LNHDA and CDR2 is SQIVND (reference sequence). The CDR3 covers 13 residues. V lost 5 bases, J lost 5 bases, and 12 bases lay in between.

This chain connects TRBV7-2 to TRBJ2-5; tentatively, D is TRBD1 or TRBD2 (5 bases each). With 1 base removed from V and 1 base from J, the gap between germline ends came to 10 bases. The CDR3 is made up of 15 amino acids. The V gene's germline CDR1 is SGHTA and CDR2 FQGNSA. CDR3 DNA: TGTGCCAGCAGCTTAGTTGGGGGTTTCCAAGAGACCCAGTACTTC. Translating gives CASSLVGGFQETQYF.

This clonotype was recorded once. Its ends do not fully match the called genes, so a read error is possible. For the CDR3, the DNA is TGTGCCAGCAGCTTAGGTGGGGGTAGAGTTGAAAAACTGTTTTTT. Protein: CASSLGGGRVEKLFF. The rearrangement joins TRBV5-1 to TRBJ1-4; D is possibly TRBD1 (5 bases). In germline, CDR1 is SGHRS, CDR2 YFSETQ. The CDR3 runs to 15 residues.

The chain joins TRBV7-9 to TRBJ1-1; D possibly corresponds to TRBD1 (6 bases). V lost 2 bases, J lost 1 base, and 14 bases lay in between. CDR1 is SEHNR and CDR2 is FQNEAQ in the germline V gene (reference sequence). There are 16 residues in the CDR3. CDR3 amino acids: CASSLNIGTKNTEAFF. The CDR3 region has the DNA TGTGCCAGCAGCTTAAATATCGGGACAAAGAACACTGAAGCTTTCTTT.